These T cell receptor beta chains were read from a single sample in a study of T cell responses to AZD1222 COVID-19 vaccine. The table came from immunoSEQ multiplex PCR; TCRdb's copy has only in-frame clones and leaves some out. Seen here are more than 140,000 clones, about 92% observed once, and the top ten hold less than 1%. The source material was peripheral blood, sampled on day 0 of MenACWY control vaccination. These receptor sequences come from an adult in good health. Each CDR3 is given with its conserved first and last residue. D genes are given only for firm matches. Size values are once, few and many counts, or a class for expanded clones, and some rows have none.

17	TRBV27	TRBJ1-2	TRBD1	-	TGTGCCAGCAGTTCAAAACTACAGGGGCCGAACTTCTATGGCTACACCTTC	CASSSKLQGPNFYGYTF
18	TRBV28	TRBJ2-1	TRBD2	-	TGTGCCAGCAGACCCCTTCCGGGACTAGCGGGAGCCCAGAATGAGCAGTTCTTC	CASRPLPGLAGAQNEQFF
15	TRBV4-1	TRBJ1-2	-	once	TGCGCCAGCAGCCAAGGGCCGAACCCCCGGGATGGCTACACCTTC	CASSQGPNPRDGYTF
13	TRBV24-1	TRBJ1-2	-	-	TGTGCCACCAGTGAACAGGGTTTTCGGGGCTACACCTTC	CATSEQGFRGYTF
9	TRBV7-9	TRBJ2-3	-	-	TGTGCCAGCAGCTTAGCAGGGTCTTTT	CASSLAGSF
12	TRBV12-3/TRBV12-4	TRBJ2-4	-	-	TGTGCCAGCAGTTTACCGTCCGCCATTCAGTACTTC	CASSLPSAIQYF
15	TRBV7-9	TRBJ1-6	-	-	TGTGCCAGCAGCCTCTGGGACCCTCCCAATTCACCCCTCCACTTT	CASSLWDPPNSPLHF
13	TRBV20-1	TRBJ1-6	TRBD1	-	TGCAGTGCTAGTAGACAGGGGCAATCACCCCTCCACTTT	CSASRQGQSPLHF
15	TRBV4-1	TRBJ1-6	-	-	TGCGCCAGCAGCCAAGGGGGTTATTCGGGATCACCCCTCCACTTT	CASSQGGYSGSPLHF
15	TRBV7-9	TRBJ1-6	TRBD1	-	TGTGCCAGCAGCTTTAAAGGGACAGGGGATTCACCCCTCCACTTT	CASSFKGTGDSPLHF
16	TRBV18	TRBJ1-2	TRBD1	-	TGTGCCAGCTCCCGTGGTGGACAGGGGGAGTGGAGTGGCTACACCTTC	CASSRGGQGEWSGYTF
15	TRBV10-3	TRBJ1-2	-	-	TGTGCCATCAGTGAGTCTAGCATAGCTAACTATGGCTACACCTTC	CAISESSIANYGYTF
15	TRBV7-3	TRBJ2-3	-	-	TGTGCCAGCAGCCCGAATCCGGGCGCGGGAGATACGCAGTATTTT	CASSPNPGAGDTQYF
13	TRBV27	TRBJ2-7	-	-	TGTGCCAGCAGTTTAGCCTACACCTACGAGCAGTACTTC	CASSLAYTYEQYF
14	TRBV9	TRBJ2-7	TRBD1	-	TGTGCCAGCAGCGTTCGACAGGGTTCGTCGGAGCAGTACTTC	CASSVRQGSSEQYF
14	TRBV18	TRBJ1-3	-	-	TGTGCCAGCTCACCAAAAGCTTTTGGAAACACCATATATTTT	CASSPKAFGNTIYF